A single sample is the source of the 24 T cell receptor beta chains below, sequenced in a study of T cell repertoires in aging, cancer and after chemotherapy. TCR beta rearrangements were amplified from peripheral blood genomic DNA. Multiplex touch-down PCR with TRB-A/B primers amplified rearranged V-D-J TRB sequences. Each CDR3 protein is one row after TCRdb ran MiXCR on the multiplex PCR reads. The table lists some 1,900 distinct CDR3 sequences, around a fifth of them singletons. The material sequenced was blood. The receptor set was obtained from a human donor with a blood cancer.

By frequency in the sample, this clonotype is medium-sized (0.01 to 0.1%). The V and J genes are TRBV30 and TRBJ2-3, with 14 bases aligning to TRBD2. CDR3 size: 16 residues. Germline V lookup: CDR1 GTSNPN, CDR2 SVGIG (reference sequence). V gave up 2 bases and J gave up 4 bases; unmatched junction bases: 5. CDR3 coding DNA: TGTGCCTGGAGTCCCTCGACTAGCGGGAGGGCAGATACGCAGTATTTT. It specifies CAWSPSTSGRADTQYF.

This chain links TRBV20-1 with TRBJ1-5; weak D call: TRBD1 (5 bases). This CDR3 has 18 residues. V was trimmed by 0 bases and J by 1 base, leaving 19 bases between them. Germline lookup yields CDR1 DFQATT and CDR2 SNEGSKA (reference sequence). The CDR3 spells CSARDRGGDGVSNQPQHF. In nucleotides, the CDR3 is TGCAGTGCTAGAGATCGAGGTGGGGACGGCGTAAGCAATCAGCCCCAGCATTTT.

The rearrangement links TRBV28 to TRBJ1-1; 7 bases line up with TRBD1. Germline-derived CDR1 and CDR2 are MDHEN and SYDVKM. The CDR3 spans 16 residues. Trimming at V came to 6 bases and at J to 5 bases, leaving 15 bases not matched to a gene. CDR3 sequence reads: CASSLAEGAGATEAFF. The CDR3 DNA reads TGTGCCAGCAGCCTCGCGGAGGGGGCTGGGGCAACTGAAGCTTTCTTT. The entire variable domain, with the rest obtained from reference TRBV28 and TRBJ1-1, is as follows: DVKVTQSSRYLVKRTGEKVFLECVQDMDHENMFWYRQDPGLGLRLIYFSYDVKMKEKGDIPEGYSVSREKKERFSLILESASTNQTSMYLCASSLAEGAGATEAFFGQGTRLTVV.

This clonotype qualifies as medium-sized (0.01 to 0.1%). This chain joins TRBV10-3 and TRBJ2-3, with D tentatively TRBD2 (6 bases). Germline loops: CDR1 ENHRY, CDR2 SYGVKD. This CDR3 has 16 residues. V was trimmed by 8 bases and J by 1 base, leaving 19 bases between them. CDR3 nucleotide sequence: TGTGCCATCGCTTCCCCGGGGGAAGGTGGCACAGATACGCAGTATTTT. Translating gives CAIASPGEGGTDTQYF.

By share, this clonotype ranks as medium-sized (0.01 to 0.1%). This sequence joins TRBV5-1 and TRBJ2-5; D may match TRBD1 or TRBD2 (5 bases each). Trimming stripped 0 bases from V and 10 bases from J, with 10 bases between. The CDR3 consists of 12 residues. Germline V gives CDR1 SGHRS, CDR2 YFSETQ. The CDR3 loop reads CASSLAEGHQYF. In DNA, the CDR3 is TGCGCCAGCAGCTTGGCCGAGGGGCACCAGTACTTC.

Remarks on this clonotype: One base away lies a much larger clone, so this may be a sequencing read error. This chain links TRBV6-1 with TRBJ1-1; D is possibly TRBD1 (5 bases). Germline V lookup: CDR1 MNHNS, CDR2 SASEGT. V lost 5 bases and J lost 2, with 15 bases in between. The CDR3 totals 15 residues. CDR3 coding DNA: TGTGCCAGCAGTCCAGGGTGGGCAGTAAACACTGAAGCTTTCTTT. It is translated as CASSPGWAVNTEAFF.

This chain joins TRBV12-3 or TRBV12-4 and TRBJ1-2, with D perhaps TRBD1 (6 bases). Trimming cost V 6 bases and J 7 bases, with 15 bases left between them. The CDR3 has 13 amino acids. CDR3 in DNA: TGTGCCAGCAGCTCGGACAGCCCAAGTGGCTACACCTTC. Protein sequence: CASSSDSPSGYTF.

This clonotype is medium-sized (0.01 to 0.1%) in the sample. V and J are TRBV12-3 or TRBV12-4 and TRBJ2-2; D uncertain. CDR3 length: 11 residues. Between the trimmed V and J ends, which lost 5 bases and 6 bases, there was a span of 4 bases. For the CDR3, the DNA is TGTGCCAGCAGTCCGGCCGGGGAGCTGTTTTTT. Its protein is CASSPAGELFF.

By proportion, this clonotype is medium-sized. V and J are TRBV18 and TRBJ1-4; a weak D match, TRBD1 (5 bases). CDR1 is KGHSH and CDR2 is LQKENI in the germline V gene. Trimming took off 3 bases at V and 4 bases at J, with 12 bases between the two ends. The CDR3 length is 15 residues. The CDR3 loop reads CASSPPGLGNEKLFF. The CDR3 DNA follows: TGTGCCAGCTCACCTCCGGGACTGGGTAATGAAAAACTGTTTTTT.

Relative to its sample, this clonotype is medium-sized. The rearrangement joins TRBV12-3 or TRBV12-4 to TRBJ1-2; TRBD1 matches 9 bases. The CDR3 spans 16 residues. V shed 5 bases and J 6 bases; nucleotides not matched to a gene: 13. CDR3 loop: CASSPQDRGEVDGYTF. The CDR3 nucleotides read TGTGCCAGCAGTCCACAGGACAGGGGAGAAGTAGATGGCTACACCTTC.

Only a few counts were recorded for this clonotype. This chain uses TRBV5-1 with TRBJ2-3; 7 nucleotides agree with TRBD2. Trimming took 0 bases from V and 2 from J; bases not matched to a gene: 9. The CDR3 length is 17 residues. Germline V lookup: CDR1 SGHRS, CDR2 YFSETQ. The CDR3 region has the DNA TGCGCCAGCAGCTTGGAGGCTAGCGGCAAGTACACAGATACGCAGTATTTT. This translates into CASSLEASGKYTDTQYF. The full variable domain, rest sourced from reference TRBV5-1 and TRBJ2-3, is KAGVTQTPRYLIKTRGQQVTLSCSPISGHRSVSWYQQTPGQGLQFLFEYFSETQRNKGNFPGRFSGRQFSNSRSEMNVSTLELGDSALYLCASSLEASGKYTDTQYFGPGTRLTVL.

Within the sample, this clonotype is large. This chain joins TRBV30 and TRBJ1-5, with 7 bases identical to TRBD1. The V and J ends lost 3 bases and 1 base, in that order; junction bases with no gene match: 6. CDR1 is GTSNPN and CDR2 is SVGIG in the germline V gene (reference sequence). There are 15 residues in the CDR3. CDR3 residues: CAWREGASSNQPQHF. CDR3 DNA: TGTGCCTGGAGGGAGGGGGCTTCGAGCAATCAGCCCCAGCATTTT.

This clonotype is categorized as medium-sized. The J gene is TRBJ1-5, the V gene TRBV6-1; 7 positions agree with TRBD1. Trimming at V came to 3 bases and at J to 3 bases, leaving 8 bases not matched to a gene. There are 16 residues in the CDR3. Germline V CDR1 and CDR2: MNHNS, SASEGT. The DNA of the CDR3 is TGTGCCAGCAGTGACCCTTTGGACAGGTTCAATCAGCCCCAGCATTTT. Protein: CASSDPLDRFNQPQHF.

The chain carries TRBV5-1 and TRBJ2-7, with unresolved D. CDR1 SGHRS and CDR2 YFSETQ come from the germline V gene. The ends were cut back, 0 bases at V and 0 bases at J, with 7 bases in the middle. CDR3 length: 14 amino acids. In DNA form, the CDR3 reads TGCGCCAGCAGCTTGGGACCTCGCTCCTACGAGCAGTACTTC. Translation: CASSLGPRSYEQYF.

This clonotype is labeled large. This sequence joins TRBV19 and TRBJ1-5; 8 bases are a match to TRBD1. J gave up 6 bases and V 10 bases, and 8 bases lay outside the gene matches. CDR3 length: 13 amino acids. Germline-derived CDR1 and CDR2 are LNHDA and SQIVND (reference sequence). The DNA for the CDR3 is TGTGCCACTCTGGACAGGGCGGGTCAGCCCCAGCATTTT. Protein product: CATLDRAGQPQHF.

V usage is TRBV11-2 and J usage is TRBJ2-2, with TRBD2 matching over 8 bases. V shed 5 bases, J shed 4 bases, and the junction held 9 bases outside the gene matches. CDR3 length: 16 amino acids. Germline CDR1 and CDR2: SGHAT and FQNNGV. Here the CDR3 reads CASSRGGGASTGELFF. The CDR3 region has the DNA TGTGCCAGCAGCCGGGGGGGGGGCGCGAGCACCGGGGAGCTGTTTTTT.

In its sample, this clonotype was seen a few times. The CDR3 loop reads CASGGTGPVDGYTF. The CDR3 nucleotides are TGTGCCAGCGGGGGGACAGGGCCGGTGGATGGCTACACCTTC. The chain joins TRBV28 to TRBJ1-2, with 9 bases lining up with TRBD1. Germline V CDR1 and CDR2: MDHEN, SYDVKM. This CDR3 is 14 amino acids long. J was trimmed by 6 bases and V by 8 bases; bases with no gene match: 10.

By sample fraction, this clonotype is medium-sized. The rearrangement joins TRBV5-4 to TRBJ2-1; 8 nucleotides agree with TRBD1. Germline lookup yields CDR1 SGHNT and CDR2 YYREEE (reference sequence). CDR3 length: 15 residues. J was trimmed by 4 bases and V by 0 bases; bases with no gene match: 3. DNA of the CDR3: TGTGCCAGCAGCTTGGGCCAGGGGGCGTACAATGAGCAGTTCTTC. Translation gives CASSLGQGAYNEQFF.

CDR3 amino acids: CSANYNEQFF. The CDR3 coding sequence is TGCAGTGCTAACTACAATGAGCAGTTCTTC. The chain combines TRBV20-1 with TRBJ2-1; no definite D call. The V and J ends lost 4 bases and 3 bases respectively, with 1 base between them. The CDR3 is 10 amino acids. CDR1 DFQATT and CDR2 SNEGSKA come from the germline V gene (reference sequence).

By proportion, this clonotype is medium-sized (0.01 to 0.1%). The J gene is TRBJ2-2, the V gene TRBV15; TRBD2 agrees at 11 bases. V lost 5 bases and J lost 3; bases outside the gene matches: 2. The CDR3 contains 15 residues. Per the germline V gene, CDR1 is LNHNV and CDR2 is YYDKDF (reference sequence). The DNA of the CDR3 is TGTGCCACCAGCGCTAGCGGGAGGCACACCGGGGAGCTGTTTTTT. Its protein product is CATSASGRHTGELFF.

V and J are TRBV30 and TRBJ1-2, with 7 bases lining up with TRBD1. Germline lookup yields CDR1 GTSNPN and CDR2 SVGIG (reference sequence). Trimming cost V 4 bases and J 2 bases; bases outside gene matches: 1. This CDR3 is 12 amino acids long. The chain's CDR3 is CAWTGGNYGYTF. CDR3 DNA sequence: TGTGCCTGGACAGGGGGAAACTATGGCTACACCTTC.

About this clonotype: One end of the junction is discordant with germline, which a read error may explain. The chain recombines TRBV6-1 with TRBJ2-7; 7 nucleotides agree with TRBD2. Germline V lookup: CDR1 MNHNS, CDR2 SASEGT. This CDR3 has 12 amino acids. The CDR3 DNA reads TGTGCCAGCAGTGAACTCAAACTAGCGAGTGGATTC. As protein: CASSELKLASGF.

This clonotype ranks as medium-sized (0.01 to 0.1%). The chain uses TRBV5-1 and TRBJ2-7, with D perhaps TRBD2 (6 bases). The CDR3 loop spans 13 amino acids. The V gene lost 4 bases and the J gene lost 0 bases, with 8 bases spanning the gap. CDR1 and CDR2 (germline): SGHRS, YFSETQ. The CDR3: CASSRGDSYEQYF. CDR3 nucleotide sequence: TGCGCCAGCAGCCGCGGGGACTCCTACGAGCAGTACTTC.

The chain is built from TRBV27 and TRBJ2-3; 12 bases are a match to TRBD1. The CDR3 totals 15 residues. The J segment lost 5 bases and the V segment lost 8 bases, leaving 8 bases of the junction unmatched. CDR1 is MNHEY, CDR2 SMNVEV, per germline (reference sequence). This CDR3 is CASSLGTGGRDTQYF. CDR3 DNA: TGTGCCAGCTCCTTGGGGACAGGGGGCAGAGATACGCAGTATTTT.